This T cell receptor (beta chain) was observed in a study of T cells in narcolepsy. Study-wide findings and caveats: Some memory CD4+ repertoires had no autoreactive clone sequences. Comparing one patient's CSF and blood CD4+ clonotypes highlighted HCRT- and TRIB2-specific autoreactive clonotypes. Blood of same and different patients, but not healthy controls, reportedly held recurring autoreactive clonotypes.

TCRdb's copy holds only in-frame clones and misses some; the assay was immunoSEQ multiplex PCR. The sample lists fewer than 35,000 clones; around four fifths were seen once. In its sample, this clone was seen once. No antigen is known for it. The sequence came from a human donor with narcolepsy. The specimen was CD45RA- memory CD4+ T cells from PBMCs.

CDR3 DNA sequence: TGTGCCAGCAGCCCTGGACAGGGATCGTTCCAGCCCCAGCATTTT. This translates into CASSPGQGSFQPQHF. The gene calls are TRBV6-6 and TRBJ1-5; 8 bases are a match to TRBD1. Germline loops: CDR1 MNHNY, CDR2 SVGAGI (reference sequence). CDR3 length: 15 amino acids. V dropped 6 bases and J dropped 7; count of bases not matched to a gene: 11.